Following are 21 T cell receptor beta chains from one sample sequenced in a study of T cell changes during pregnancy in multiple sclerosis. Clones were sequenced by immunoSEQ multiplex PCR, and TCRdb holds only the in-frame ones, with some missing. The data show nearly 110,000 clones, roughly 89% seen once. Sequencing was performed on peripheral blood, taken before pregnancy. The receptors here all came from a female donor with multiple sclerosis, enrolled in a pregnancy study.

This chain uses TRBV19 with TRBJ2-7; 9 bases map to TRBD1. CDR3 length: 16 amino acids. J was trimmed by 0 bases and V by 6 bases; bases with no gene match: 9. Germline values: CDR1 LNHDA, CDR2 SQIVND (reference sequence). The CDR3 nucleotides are TGTGCCAGTAGCCGGGGGCCGACAGGGGGCTCCTACGAGCAGTACTTC. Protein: CASSRGPTGGSYEQYF.

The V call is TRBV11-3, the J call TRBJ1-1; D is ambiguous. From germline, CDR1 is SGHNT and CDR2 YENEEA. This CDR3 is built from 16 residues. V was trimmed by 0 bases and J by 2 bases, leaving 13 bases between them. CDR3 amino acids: CASSLDRWQTNTEAFF. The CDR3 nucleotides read TGTGCCAGCAGCTTAGACCGTTGGCAGACAAACACTGAAGCTTTCTTT.

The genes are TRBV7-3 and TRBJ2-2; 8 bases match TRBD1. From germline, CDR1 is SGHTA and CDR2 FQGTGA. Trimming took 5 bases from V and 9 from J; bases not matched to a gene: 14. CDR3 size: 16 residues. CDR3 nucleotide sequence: TGTGCCAGCAGCGTTCCGGGACAGGTCACACCGAGGGAGCTGTTTTTT. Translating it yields CASSVPGQVTPRELFF.

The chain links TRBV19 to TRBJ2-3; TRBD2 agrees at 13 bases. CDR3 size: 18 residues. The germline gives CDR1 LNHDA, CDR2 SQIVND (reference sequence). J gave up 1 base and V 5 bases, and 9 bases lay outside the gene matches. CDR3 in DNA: TGTGCCAGTAGTCCCCGACTAGCGGGAGGCCTTGGCACAGATACGCAGTATTTT. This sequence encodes CASSPRLAGGLGTDTQYF.

The CDR3 DNA is TGTGCCACCAAACCCGGGACTGGGGACTCCTACGAGCAGTACTTC. It encodes CATKPGTGDSYEQYF. The J gene is TRBJ2-7, the V gene TRBV6-5; a possible D gene is TRBD2 (6 bases). Germline loops: CDR1 MNHEY, CDR2 SVGAGI. V shed 10 bases and J shed 0 bases, with 19 bases lying between them. The CDR3 totals 15 residues.

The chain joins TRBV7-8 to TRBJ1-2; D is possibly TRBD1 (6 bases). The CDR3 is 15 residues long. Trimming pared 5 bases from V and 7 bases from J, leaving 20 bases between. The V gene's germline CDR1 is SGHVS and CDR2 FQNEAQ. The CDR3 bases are TGTGCCAGCAGCCGACCGGAATGGACAGTGGGTGGCTACACCTTC. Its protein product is CASSRPEWTVGGYTF.

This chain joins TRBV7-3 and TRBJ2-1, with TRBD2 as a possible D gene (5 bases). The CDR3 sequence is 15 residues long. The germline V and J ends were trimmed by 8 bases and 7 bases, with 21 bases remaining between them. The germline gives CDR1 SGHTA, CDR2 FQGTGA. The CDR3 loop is CASGLGIRPGNEQFF. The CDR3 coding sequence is TGTGCCAGCGGACTCGGGATACGCCCGGGAAATGAGCAGTTCTTC.

The CDR3 loop is CATSGQAQDYGYTF. CDR3 nucleotide sequence: TGTGCCACCTCCGGACAGGCACAGGACTATGGCTACACCTTC. The rearrangement uses TRBV2 and TRBJ1-2; 7 positions match TRBD1. CDR1 is SNHLY and CDR2 is FYNNEI in the germline V gene. The length of the CDR3 is 14 residues. The junction had 11 bases not matched to a gene; V was cut back by 10 bases and J by 3 bases.

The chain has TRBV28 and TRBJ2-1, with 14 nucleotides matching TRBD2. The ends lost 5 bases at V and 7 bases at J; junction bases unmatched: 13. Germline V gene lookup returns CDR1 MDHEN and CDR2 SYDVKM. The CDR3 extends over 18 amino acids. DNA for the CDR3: TGTGCCAGCAGTGCAGAATCCGGGACTAGCGGGAGTACTAATGAGCAGTTCTTC. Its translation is CASSAESGTSGSTNEQFF.

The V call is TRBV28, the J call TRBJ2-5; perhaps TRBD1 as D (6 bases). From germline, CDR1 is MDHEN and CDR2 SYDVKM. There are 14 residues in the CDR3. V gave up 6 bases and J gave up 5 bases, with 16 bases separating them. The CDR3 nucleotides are TGTGCCAGCAGATTAGAGGGGGTCGGGGAGACCCAGTACTTC. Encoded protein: CASRLEGVGETQYF.

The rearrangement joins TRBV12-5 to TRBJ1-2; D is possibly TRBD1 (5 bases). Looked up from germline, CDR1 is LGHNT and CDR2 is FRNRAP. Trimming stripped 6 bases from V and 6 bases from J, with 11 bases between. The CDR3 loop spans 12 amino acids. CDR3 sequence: CASGTAYDGYTF. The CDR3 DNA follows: TGTGCTAGTGGGACAGCGTACGATGGCTACACCTTC.

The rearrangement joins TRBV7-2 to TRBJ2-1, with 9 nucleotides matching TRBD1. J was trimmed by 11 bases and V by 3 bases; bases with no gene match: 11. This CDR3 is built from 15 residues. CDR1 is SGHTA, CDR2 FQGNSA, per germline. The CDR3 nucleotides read TGTGCCAGCAGCTTCCCGGGGACAGGGCGTGTAAAGCAGTTCTTC. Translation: CASSFPGTGRVKQFF.

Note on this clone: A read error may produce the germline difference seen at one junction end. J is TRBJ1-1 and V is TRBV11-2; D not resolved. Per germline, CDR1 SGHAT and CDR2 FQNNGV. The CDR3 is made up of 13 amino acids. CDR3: CASGFGQNTEAFF. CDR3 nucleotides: TGTGCCAGCGGCTTCGGTCAGAACACTGAAGCTTTCTTT. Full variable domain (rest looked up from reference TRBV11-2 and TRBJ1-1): EAGVAQSPRYKIIEKRQSVAFWCNPISGHATLYWYQQILGQGPKLLIQFQNNGVVDDSQLPKDRFSAERLKGVDSTLKIQPAKLEDSAVYLCASGFGQNTEAFFGQGTRLTVV.

CDR3 amino acids: CASSREGQGDSPLHF. CDR3 DNA sequence: TGTGCCAGCAGCCGAGAGGGACAGGGAGACTCACCCCTCCACTTT. V usage is TRBV6-5 and J usage is TRBJ1-6, with 9 bases identical to TRBD1. V trimming: 6 bases; J trimming: 10 bases; junction bases outside the gene matches: 10. Per the germline V gene, CDR1 is MNHEY and CDR2 is SVGAGI. The CDR3 extends over 15 amino acids.

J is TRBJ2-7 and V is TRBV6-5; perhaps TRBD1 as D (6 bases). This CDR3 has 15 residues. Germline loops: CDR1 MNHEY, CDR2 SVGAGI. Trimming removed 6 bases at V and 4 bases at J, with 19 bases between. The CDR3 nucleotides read TGTGCCAGCAGCCCAGCCCGGGACATACGATACGAGCAGTACTTC. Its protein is CASSPARDIRYEQYF.

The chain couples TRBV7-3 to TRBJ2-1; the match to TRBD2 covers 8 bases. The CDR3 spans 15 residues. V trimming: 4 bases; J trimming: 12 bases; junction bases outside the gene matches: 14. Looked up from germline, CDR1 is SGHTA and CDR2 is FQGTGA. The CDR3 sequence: CASSSGGREAGMQFF. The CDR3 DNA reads TGTGCCAGCAGCTCCGGGGGGCGGGAGGCCGGAATGCAGTTCTTC.

CDR3 sequence reads: CASSLAPGQGAGEQYF. CDR3 nucleotide sequence: TGCGCCAGCAGCTTGGCCCCGGGACAGGGGGCCGGAGAGCAGTACTTC. The chain has TRBV5-1 and TRBJ2-7, with 12 bases identical to TRBD1. The CDR3 is made up of 16 amino acids. Trimming took 0 bases from V and 7 from J; bases not matched to a gene: 8. Germline CDR1 and CDR2: SGHRS and YFSETQ.

The CDR3 loop reads CASSYSVPGMYGYTF. Here the CDR3 DNA reads TGTGCCAGCAGTTACTCGGTTCCAGGGATGTATGGCTACACCTTC. The rearrangement links TRBV6-5 to TRBJ1-2; tentative D call: TRBD1 (5 bases). CDR1 and CDR2 (germline): MNHEY, SVGAGI. CDR3 size: 15 residues. Trimming took 0 bases from V and 5 from J, leaving 13 bases between them.

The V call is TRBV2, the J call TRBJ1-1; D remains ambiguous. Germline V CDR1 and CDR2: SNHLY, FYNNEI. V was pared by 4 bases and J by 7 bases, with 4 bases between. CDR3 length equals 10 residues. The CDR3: CASSVGEAFF. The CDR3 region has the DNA TGTGCCAGCAGTGTCGGTGAAGCTTTCTTT. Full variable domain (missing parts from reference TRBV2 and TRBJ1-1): EPEVTQTPSHQVTQMGQEVILRCVPISNHLYFYWYRQILGQKVEFLVSFYNNEISEKSEIFDDQFSVERPDGSNFTLKIRSTKLEDSAMYFCASSVGEAFFGQGTRLTVV.

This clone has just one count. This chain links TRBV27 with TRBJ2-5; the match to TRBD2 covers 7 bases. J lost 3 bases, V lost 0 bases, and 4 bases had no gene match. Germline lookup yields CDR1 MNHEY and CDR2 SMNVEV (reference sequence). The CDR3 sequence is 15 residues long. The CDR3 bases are TGTGCCAGCAGTTTATCCCTTGGGAGGGAAGAGACCCAGTACTTC. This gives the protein CASSLSLGREETQYF.

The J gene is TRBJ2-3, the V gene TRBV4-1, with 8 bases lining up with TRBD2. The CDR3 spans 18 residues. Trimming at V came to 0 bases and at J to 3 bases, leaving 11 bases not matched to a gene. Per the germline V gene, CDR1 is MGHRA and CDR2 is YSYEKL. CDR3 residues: CASSQEGRGERETDTQYF. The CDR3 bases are TGCGCCAGCAGCCAAGAAGGTCGGGGGGAGCGGGAGACAGATACGCAGTATTTT.